This entry lists 2 T cell receptor beta chains sequenced from one sample in a study of blood T cell repertoires in COVID-19. TCRdb's copy holds only in-frame clones and misses some; the assay was immunoSEQ multiplex PCR. In the table there are roughly 200,000 clones, 75% to 95% of which are singletons. The sample comprised peripheral blood. These receptors all stem from a man between 50 and 59 years old with acute or convalescent COVID-19.

The chain joins TRBV5-1 to TRBJ1-4; unclear D gene. V shed 4 bases and J shed 4 bases, with 8 bases lying between them. The CDR3 is 13 residues long. The V gene's germline CDR1 is SGHRS and CDR2 YFSETQ. CDR3 protein: CASSLDFNEKLFF. In DNA, the CDR3 is TGCGCCAGCAGCCTAGACTTTAATGAAAAACTGTTTTTT. Full variable domain (missing parts from reference TRBV5-1 and TRBJ1-4): KAGVTQTPRYLIKTRGQQVTLSCSPISGHRSVSWYQQTPGQGLQFLFEYFSETQRNKGNFPGRFSGRQFSNSRSEMNVSTLELGDSALYLCASSLDFNEKLFFGSGTQLSVL.

V is TRBV5-5 and J is TRBJ1-5; 8 bases map to TRBD1. Germline V CDR1 and CDR2: SGHKS, YYEKEE (reference sequence). Trimming removed 2 bases from V and 5 bases from J; junction bases left unmatched: 3. The CDR3 is made up of 14 amino acids. The CDR3 DNA follows: TGTGCCAGCAGCTTCGGACAGGGAGATCAGCCCCAGCATTTT. Its protein is CASSFGQGDQPQHF.